The 22 T cell receptor beta chains below come from one sample, sequenced in a study of T cells in Graves' hyperthyroidism and ophthalmopathy. Amplification targeted TCR beta CDR3 regions from RNA transcripts. HTBI primers were employed in a first-round RT-PCR of the TCR CDR3. TCRdb itself ran the multiplex PCR reads through MiXCR, one entry per CDR3 protein. The repertoire consists of approximately 570,000 distinct CDR3 sequences, with approximately 20% occurring once and the leading ten covering about 45%. The specimen sequenced was blood. These receptors were obtained from a man aged 40-49 years with Graves' ophthalmopathy.

In its sample, this clonotype was seen a few times. The chain combines TRBV15 with TRBJ1-1; TRBD1 might be the D (5 bases). CDR1 and CDR2 from the germline V gene are LNHNV and YYDKDF (reference sequence). The CDR3 length is 14 residues. V was clipped by 4 bases and J by 4 bases, with 13 bases between them. CDR3 loop: CATSIEWGGTEAFF. Here the CDR3 DNA reads TGTGCCACCAGCATAGAATGGGGGGGCACTGAAGCTTTCTTT.

The chain couples TRBV20-1 to TRBJ2-3; 9 bases align to TRBD2. This CDR3 spans 16 amino acids. V was clipped by 0 bases and J by 5 bases; unmatched bases: 9. The germline CDR1 and CDR2 sequences are DFQATT and SNEGSKA (reference sequence). The CDR3 nucleotides are TGCAGTGCTAGAGATCCTTTAGCGGGAGTGCTAGATACGCAGTATTTT. This codes for CSARDPLAGVLDTQYF.

The chain carries TRBV19 and TRBJ2-5; TRBD1 aligns across 9 bases. The J segment lost 5 bases and the V segment lost 1 base, leaving 8 bases of the junction unmatched. Germline values: CDR1 LNHDA, CDR2 SQIVND (reference sequence). This CDR3 has 16 residues. As DNA, the CDR3 is TGTGCCAGTAGTATAGCAGGGACAGGGAATGTCGAGACCCAGTACTTC. It yields the protein CASSIAGTGNVETQYF.

This clonotype has ten or more counts. This chain uses TRBV3-1 with TRBJ2-1, with no clear D. The CDR3 has 15 amino acids. Per the germline V gene, CDR1 is LGHDT and CDR2 is YNNKEL (reference sequence). Trimming took 0 bases from V and 2 from J, leaving 8 bases between them. CDR3 region: CASSQDTKTYNEQFF. The CDR3 DNA sequence: TGTGCCAGCAGCCAAGATACCAAAACCTACAATGAGCAGTTCTTC.

The chain employs TRBV7-3 and TRBJ1-1; D is ambiguous. Germline-derived CDR1 and CDR2 are SGHTA and FQGTGA. The V end was cut by 4 bases, the J end by 4 bases, with 10 bases between. This CDR3 has 13 residues. The CDR3 loop is CASSSTGPTEAFF. CDR3 DNA: TGTGCCAGCAGCTCAACTGGACCCACTGAAGCTTTCTTT.

This clonotype was detected a few times. The chain has TRBV5-1 and TRBJ1-1; D remains ambiguous. Germline CDR1 is SGHRS and CDR2 is YFSETQ. This CDR3 has 13 amino acids. V was clipped by 0 bases and J by 7 bases, with 10 bases between them. This chain's CDR3 is CASSLDPGNEAFF. For the CDR3, the DNA is TGCGCCAGCAGCTTGGATCCGGGAAATGAAGCTTTCTTT.

This clonotype was counted between two and nine times. The CDR3 is CAKRTHHPINTEAFF. The CDR3 DNA sequence: TGTGCCAAAAGGACTCACCACCCCATCAACACTGAAGCTTTCTTT. The chain carries TRBV30 and TRBJ1-1; no reliable D call. Trimming left V 8 bases short and J 2 bases short, with 21 bases between. The CDR3 contains 15 residues. Germline CDR1 is GTSNPN and CDR2 is SVGIG (reference sequence).

V and J are TRBV10-3 and TRBJ2-2, with 7 nucleotides matching TRBD1. This CDR3 is built from 15 residues. Germline trimming cut 5 bases from V and 5 bases from J; bases unmatched to any gene: 8. Germline-derived CDR1 and CDR2 are ENHRY and SYGVKD. The CDR3 is CAISSGGKATGELFF. Here the CDR3 DNA reads TGTGCCATCAGTTCAGGGGGAAAGGCGACCGGGGAGCTGTTTTTT.

This clonotype came up many times. DNA of the CDR3: TGTGCCAGCAGCTTGGGCGCAGGGGGCCTCTCCTACGAGCAGTACTTC. This encodes CASSLGAGGLSYEQYF. The rearrangement uses TRBV7-9 and TRBJ2-7, with 8 bases fitting TRBD1. In germline, CDR1 is SEHNR, CDR2 FQNEAQ (reference sequence). CDR3 length: 16 amino acids. J was trimmed by 0 bases and V by 3 bases; bases with no gene match: 7. Full variable domain (missing parts from reference TRBV7-9 and TRBJ2-7): DTGVSQNPRHKITKRGQNVTFRCDPISEHNRLYWYRQTLGQGPEFLTYFQNEAQLEKSRLLSDRFSAERPKGSFSTLEIQRTEQGDSAMYLCASSLGAGGLSYEQYFGPGTRLTVT.

This clonotype came up many times. This chain links TRBV12-3 or TRBV12-4 with TRBJ1-1; D is perhaps TRBD1 (6 bases). The CDR3 extends over 14 amino acids. The germline V and J ends were trimmed by 1 base and 8 bases, with 14 bases remaining between them. The CDR3 nucleotides are TGTGCCAGCAGTTTAGAGTGGGCAGGGGCCGAAGCTTTCTTT. As protein: CASSLEWAGAEAFF.

The chain is built from TRBV11-2 and TRBJ2-7; 9 bases align to TRBD2. The V gene's germline CDR1 is SGHAT and CDR2 FQNNGV. The CDR3 consists of 15 residues. J gave up 6 bases and V 3 bases, and 9 bases lay outside the gene matches. CDR3 protein: CASSLMGLAYPEQYF. CDR3 bases: TGTGCCAGCAGCTTGATGGGACTAGCATACCCCGAGCAGTACTTC.

The V and J genes are TRBV25-1 and TRBJ1-6, with 11 bases lining up with TRBD1. CDR1 is MGHDK, CDR2 SYGVNS, per germline. CDR3 size: 14 residues. After removal of 4 bases from V and 8 bases from J, the junction contained 1 base not matched to a gene. This CDR3 is CASSGGQGDSPLHF. The CDR3 DNA reads as TGTGCCAGCAGTGGGGGACAGGGGGATTCACCCCTCCACTTT.

The V and J genes are TRBV7-8 and TRBJ2-4, with 8 positions matching TRBD1. V trimming: 7 bases; J trimming: 1 base; junction bases outside the gene matches: 3. This CDR3 spans 14 amino acids. Germline V gives CDR1 SGHVS, CDR2 FQNEAQ. The CDR3 here is CASMDRAAKNIQYF. CDR3 DNA sequence: TGTGCCAGCATGGACAGGGCGGCCAAAAACATTCAGTACTTC.

This clonotype was seen ten or more times. The CDR3 region is CASSILAGGEQFF. The CDR3 coding sequence is TGTGCCAGCAGTATTCTAGCCGGGGGGGAGCAGTTCTTC. V and J are TRBV27 and TRBJ2-1, with 7 bases that match TRBD2. The CDR3 extends over 13 amino acids. After removal of 5 bases from V and 10 bases from J, the junction contained 8 bases not matched to a gene. Looked up from germline, CDR1 is MNHEY and CDR2 is SMNVEV (reference sequence).

This clonotype appeared many times. The chain joins TRBV2 to TRBJ2-3; TRBD2 matches at 7 bases. The CDR3 is made up of 18 amino acids. The germline V gene has CDR1 SNHLY and CDR2 FYNNEI. V lost 5 bases and J lost 0; bases outside the gene matches: 14. DNA for the CDR3: TGTGCCAGCAGTCTTCGGGTAGCGGGCAGATCTAGCACAGATACGCAGTATTTT. Its translation: CASSLRVAGRSSTDTQYF. Full variable domain (rest looked up from reference TRBV2 and TRBJ2-3): EPEVTQTPSHQVTQMGQEVILRCVPISNHLYFYWYRQILGQKVEFLVSFYNNEISEKSEIFDDQFSVERPDGSNFTLKIRSTKLEDSAMYFCASSLRVAGRSSTDTQYFGPGTRLTVL.

This clonotype was recorded a few times. The V gene is TRBV6-1, the J gene TRBJ1-5, with D perhaps matching TRBD1 (5 bases). The V gene lost 6 bases and the J gene lost 0 bases, with 12 bases spanning the gap. The length of the CDR3 is 15 residues. Germline V gene data show CDR1 as MNHNS and CDR2 as SASEGT. Here the CDR3 reads CASRHTGYSNQPQHF. The CDR3, as DNA: TGTGCCAGCAGACACACAGGTTATAGCAATCAGCCCCAGCATTTT.

This clonotype was recorded at least ten times. The V gene is TRBV27, the J gene TRBJ2-7; 10 nucleotides line up with TRBD1. The CDR3 spans 14 residues. V trimming: 8 bases; J trimming: 4 bases; junction bases outside the gene matches: 8. The germline CDR1 and CDR2 sequences are MNHEY and SMNVEV (reference sequence). CDR3 in amino acids: CASGDRGLEYEQYF. The DNA for the CDR3 is TGTGCCAGCGGTGACAGGGGGCTTGAATACGAGCAGTACTTC.

This clonotype was seen repeatedly, ten times or more. The chain couples TRBV7-9 to TRBJ2-3, with TRBD2 matching 8 bases. With 6 bases clipped from V and 1 base from J, the junction kept 15 bases outside the gene matches. Germline CDR1 reads SEHNR; CDR2 reads FQNEAQ (reference sequence). This CDR3 region has 18 residues. DNA for the CDR3: TGTGCCAGCAGTTTCATGGCCTCTGCGGGAGGAGGCACAGATACGCAGTATTTT. Amino acids: CASSFMASAGGGTDTQYF.

This clonotype was detected only a few times. The CDR3 sequence: CSARASGGADTGELFF. The CDR3 DNA reads as TGCAGTGCTCGCGCTAGCGGGGGGGCGGACACCGGGGAGCTGTTTTTT. V is TRBV20-1 and J is TRBJ2-2; 12 nucleotides align to TRBD2. This CDR3 has 16 amino acids. Looked up from germline, CDR1 is DFQATT and CDR2 is SNEGSKA (reference sequence). Losses at the gene ends were 5 bases for V and 3 bases for J; bases not matched to a gene: 7.

The chain is built from TRBV30 and TRBJ2-7, with 9 bases aligning to TRBD2. Trimming at V came to 2 bases and at J to 4 bases, leaving 6 bases not matched to a gene. The CDR3 runs 14 residues. CDR1 is GTSNPN, CDR2 SVGIG, per germline (reference sequence). The DNA of the CDR3 is TGTGCCTGGAGTATGCAGCTAGCGGGATACGAGCAGTACTTC. It yields the protein CAWSMQLAGYEQYF.

This clonotype was seen only a few times. The rearrangement joins TRBV27 to TRBJ2-1; 10 positions agree with TRBD1. Per germline, CDR1 MNHEY and CDR2 SMNVEV (reference sequence). V dropped 5 bases and J dropped 9; count of bases not matched to a gene: 7. The CDR3 consists of 14 residues. The CDR3 nucleotides read TGTGCCAGCAGTGATGACAGGGGGCGCGGTGAGCAGTTCTTC. This codes for CASSDDRGRGEQFF.

This clonotype was seen ten or more times. The chain recombines TRBV2 with TRBJ1-2, with TRBD1 identical over 7 bases. Germline assignment: CDR1 SNHLY and CDR2 FYNNEI. Losses at the gene ends were 0 bases for V and 4 bases for J; bases not matched to a gene: 5. The CDR3 sequence is 15 residues long. CDR3 DNA: TGTGCCAGCAGTGAAGCCTTGGGACAGATCTATGGCTACACCTTC. It translates to CASSEALGQIYGYTF.